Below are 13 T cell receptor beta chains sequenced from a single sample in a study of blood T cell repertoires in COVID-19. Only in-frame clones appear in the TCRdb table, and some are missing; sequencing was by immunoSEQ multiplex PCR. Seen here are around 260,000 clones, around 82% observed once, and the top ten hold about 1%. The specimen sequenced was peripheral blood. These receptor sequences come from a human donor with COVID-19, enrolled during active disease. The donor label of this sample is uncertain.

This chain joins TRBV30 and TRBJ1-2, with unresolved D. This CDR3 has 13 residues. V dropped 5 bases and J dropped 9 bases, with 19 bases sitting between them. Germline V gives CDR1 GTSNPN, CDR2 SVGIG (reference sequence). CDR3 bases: TGTGCCTGGGCGTATTACTCCGGGATTAGCTACACCTTC. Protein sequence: CAWAYYSGISYTF.

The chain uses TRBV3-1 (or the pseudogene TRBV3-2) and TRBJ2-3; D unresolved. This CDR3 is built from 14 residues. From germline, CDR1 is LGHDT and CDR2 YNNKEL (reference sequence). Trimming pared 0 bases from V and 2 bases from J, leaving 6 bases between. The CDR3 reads CASSQDVATDTQYF. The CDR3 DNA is TGTGCCAGCAGCCAAGATGTAGCCACAGATACGCAGTATTTT.

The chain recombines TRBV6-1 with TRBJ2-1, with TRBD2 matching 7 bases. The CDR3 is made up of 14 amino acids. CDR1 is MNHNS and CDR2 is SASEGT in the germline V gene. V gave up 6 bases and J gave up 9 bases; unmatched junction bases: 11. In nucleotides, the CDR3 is TGTGCCAGCAGCTCCGGGACTACAGTCGGTGAGCAGTTCTTC. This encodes CASSSGTTVGEQFF.

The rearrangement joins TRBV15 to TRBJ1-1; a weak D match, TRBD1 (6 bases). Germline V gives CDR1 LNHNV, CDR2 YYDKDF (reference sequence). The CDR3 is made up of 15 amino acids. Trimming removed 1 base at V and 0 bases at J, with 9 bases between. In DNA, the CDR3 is TGTGCCACCAGCAGAGGCAGGGGCTTGAACACTGAAGCTTTCTTT. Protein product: CATSRGRGLNTEAFF.

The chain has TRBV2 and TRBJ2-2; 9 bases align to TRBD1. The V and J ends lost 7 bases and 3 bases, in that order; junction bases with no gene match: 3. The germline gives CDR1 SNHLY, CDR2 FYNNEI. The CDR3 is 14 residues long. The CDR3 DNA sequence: TGTGCCAGCAAACAGGGGGCTTACACCGGGGAGCTGTTTTTT. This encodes CASKQGAYTGELFF.

The CDR3 region is CASSKGQGRTEAFF. In nucleotides, the CDR3 is TGTGCCAGCAGCAAGGGACAGGGTAGGACTGAAGCTTTCTTT. The chain couples TRBV5-4 to TRBJ1-1, with 9 positions matching TRBD1. The V segment lost 4 bases and the J segment 5 bases; nucleotides outside the gene matches: 6. Germline values: CDR1 SGHNT, CDR2 YYREEE (reference sequence). The CDR3 has 14 amino acids.

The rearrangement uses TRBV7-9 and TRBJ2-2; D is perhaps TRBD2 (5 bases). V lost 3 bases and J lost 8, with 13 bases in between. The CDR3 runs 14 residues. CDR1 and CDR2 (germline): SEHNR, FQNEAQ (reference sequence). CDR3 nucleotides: TGTGCCAGCAGCTTCCGGGATGTCGTAGGGGAGCTGTTTTTT. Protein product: CASSFRDVVGELFF.

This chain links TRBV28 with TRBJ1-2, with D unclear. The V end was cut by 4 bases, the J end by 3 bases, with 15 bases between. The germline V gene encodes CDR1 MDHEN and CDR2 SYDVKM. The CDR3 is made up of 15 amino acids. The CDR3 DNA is TGTGCCAGCAGTTATGAAGAGGGATGGGACTATGGCTACACCTTC. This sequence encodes CASSYEEGWDYGYTF.

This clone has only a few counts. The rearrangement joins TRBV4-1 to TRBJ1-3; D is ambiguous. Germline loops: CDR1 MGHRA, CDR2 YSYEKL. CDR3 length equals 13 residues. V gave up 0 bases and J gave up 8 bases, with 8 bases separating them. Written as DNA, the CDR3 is TGCGCCAGCAGCCAAGAAGAACATTACACCATATATTTT. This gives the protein CASSQEEHYTIYF.

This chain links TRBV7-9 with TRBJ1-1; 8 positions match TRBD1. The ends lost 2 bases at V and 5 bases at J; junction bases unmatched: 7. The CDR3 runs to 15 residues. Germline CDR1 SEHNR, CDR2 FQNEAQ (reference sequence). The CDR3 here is CASSLRAGGRTEAFF. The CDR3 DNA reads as TGTGCCAGCAGCTTAAGGGCAGGGGGCCGTACTGAAGCTTTCTTT. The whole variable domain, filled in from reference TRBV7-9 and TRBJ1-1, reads DTGVSQNPRHKITKRGQNVTFRCDPISEHNRLYWYRQTLGQGPEFLTYFQNEAQLEKSRLLSDRFSAERPKGSFSTLEIQRTEQGDSAMYLCASSLRAGGRTEAFFGQGTRLTVV.

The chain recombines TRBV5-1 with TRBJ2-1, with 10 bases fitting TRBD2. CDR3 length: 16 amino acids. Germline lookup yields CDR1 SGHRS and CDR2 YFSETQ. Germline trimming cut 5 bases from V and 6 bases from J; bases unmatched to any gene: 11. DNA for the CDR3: TGCGCCAGCAGTTCCAGAGTAGCGGGAGGATCCAATGAGCAGTTCTTC. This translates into CASSSRVAGGSNEQFF.

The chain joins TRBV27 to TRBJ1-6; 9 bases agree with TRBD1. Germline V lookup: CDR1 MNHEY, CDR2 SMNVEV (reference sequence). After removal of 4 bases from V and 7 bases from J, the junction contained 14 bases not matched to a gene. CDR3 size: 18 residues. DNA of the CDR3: TGTGCCAGCAGTTCCCCCTTTACCGGGACAGGGAACAATTCACCCCTCCACTTT. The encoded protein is CASSSPFTGTGNNSPLHF.

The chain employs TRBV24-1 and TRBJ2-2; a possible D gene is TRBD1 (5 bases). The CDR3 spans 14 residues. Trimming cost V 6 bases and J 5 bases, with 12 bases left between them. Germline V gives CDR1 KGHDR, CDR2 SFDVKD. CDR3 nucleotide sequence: TGTGCCACCAGTTGGGCAGGGCGGACCGGGGAGCTGTTTTTT. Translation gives CATSWAGRTGELFF.